By sample share, the clone carrying this TCR beta chain is medium-sized. These data belong to a study of metastatic and nonmetastatic thyroid tumors. Background on the study: Across blood and tumor or nodule tissue, repertoires from malignant and benign thyroid patients were compared with one another.

Germline V CDR1 and CDR2: LGHDT, YNNKEL (reference sequence). The CDR3 is 15 amino acids. Trimming took 4 bases from V and 3 from J; bases not matched to a gene: 9. TCRdb reanalyzed the PCR reads via MiXCR. The repertoire consists of about 13,000 clones, with around 28% occurring once and the leading ten covering approximately 19%. Patients underwent thyroid surgery, and none had received any treatment before it. The clonotype was recovered from a female donor with papillary thyroid cancer or a benign thyroid nodule (not recorded which). Some clones in this sample may be carry-over from other donors' samples. This rearrangement joins TRBV3-1 to TRBJ2-7; 7 bases fit TRBD1. Specimen: tumor tissue. This chain's CDR3 is CASSLKLTGIYEQYF. The DNA of the CDR3 is TGTGCCAGCAGCCTGAAACTGACAGGGATCTACGAGCAGTACTTC.